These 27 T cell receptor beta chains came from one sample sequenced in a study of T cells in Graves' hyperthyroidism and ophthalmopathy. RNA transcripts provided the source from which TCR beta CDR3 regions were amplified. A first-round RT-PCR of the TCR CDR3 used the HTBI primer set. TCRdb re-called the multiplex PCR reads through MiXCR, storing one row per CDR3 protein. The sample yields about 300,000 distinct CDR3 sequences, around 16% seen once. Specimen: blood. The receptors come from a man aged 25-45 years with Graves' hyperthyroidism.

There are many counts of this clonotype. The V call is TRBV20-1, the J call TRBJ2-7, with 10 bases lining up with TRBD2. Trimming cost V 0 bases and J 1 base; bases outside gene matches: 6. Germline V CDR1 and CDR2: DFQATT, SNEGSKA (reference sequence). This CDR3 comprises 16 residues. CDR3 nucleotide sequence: TGCAGTGCTAGAGACGCTAGCGGGAGTCGATCCTACGAGCAGTACTTC. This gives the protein CSARDASGSRSYEQYF.

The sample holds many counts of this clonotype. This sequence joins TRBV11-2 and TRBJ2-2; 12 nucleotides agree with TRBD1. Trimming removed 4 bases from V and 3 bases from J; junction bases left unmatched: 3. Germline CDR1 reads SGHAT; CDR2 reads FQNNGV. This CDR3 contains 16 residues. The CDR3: CASSSGTGGYTGELFF. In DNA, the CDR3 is TGTGCCAGCAGCTCCGGGACAGGGGGCTACACCGGGGAGCTGTTTTTT.

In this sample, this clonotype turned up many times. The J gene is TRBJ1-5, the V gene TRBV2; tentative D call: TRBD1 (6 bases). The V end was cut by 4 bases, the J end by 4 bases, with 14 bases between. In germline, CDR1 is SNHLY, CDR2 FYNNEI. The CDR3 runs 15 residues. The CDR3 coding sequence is TGTGCCAGCAGTGCGGTGGGACATATGAATCAGCCCCAGCATTTT. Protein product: CASSAVGHMNQPQHF.

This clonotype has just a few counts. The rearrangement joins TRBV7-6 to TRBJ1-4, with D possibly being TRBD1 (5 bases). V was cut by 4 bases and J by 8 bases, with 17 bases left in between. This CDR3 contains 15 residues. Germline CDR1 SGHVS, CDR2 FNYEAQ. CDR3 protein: CASSWGGSAYEKLFF. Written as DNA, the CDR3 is TGTGCCAGCAGCTGGGGGGGGTCAGCGTACGAAAAACTGTTTTTT.

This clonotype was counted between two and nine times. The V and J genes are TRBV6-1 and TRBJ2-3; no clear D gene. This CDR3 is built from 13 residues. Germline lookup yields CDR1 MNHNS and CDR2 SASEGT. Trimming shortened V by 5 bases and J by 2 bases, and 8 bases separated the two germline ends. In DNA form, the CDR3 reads TGTGCCAGCAGTCAAACGGACACAGATACGCAGTATTTT. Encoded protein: CASSQTDTDTQYF.

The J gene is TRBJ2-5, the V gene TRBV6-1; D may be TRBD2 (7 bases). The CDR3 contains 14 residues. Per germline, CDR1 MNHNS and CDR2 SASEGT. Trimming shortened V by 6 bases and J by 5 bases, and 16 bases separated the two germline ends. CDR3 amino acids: CASSSGEGGETQYF. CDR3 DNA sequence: TGTGCCAGCAGCTCAGGGGAGGGCGGGGAGACCCAGTACTTC.

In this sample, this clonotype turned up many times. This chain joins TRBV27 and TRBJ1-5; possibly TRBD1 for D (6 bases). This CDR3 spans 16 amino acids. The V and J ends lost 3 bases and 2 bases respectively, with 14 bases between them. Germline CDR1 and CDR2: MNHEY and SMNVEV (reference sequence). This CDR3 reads CASSFVGARGNQPQHF. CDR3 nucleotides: TGTGCCAGCAGTTTTGTGGGGGCGCGGGGCAATCAGCCCCAGCATTTT.

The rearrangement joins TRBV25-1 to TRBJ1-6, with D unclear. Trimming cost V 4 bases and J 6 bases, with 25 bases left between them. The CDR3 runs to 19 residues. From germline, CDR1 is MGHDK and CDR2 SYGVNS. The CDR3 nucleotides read TGTGCCAGCAGTGTAAATCCGCCGTTGACTAGGGCCCCTAATTCACCCCTCCACTTT. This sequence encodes CASSVNPPLTRAPNSPLHF.

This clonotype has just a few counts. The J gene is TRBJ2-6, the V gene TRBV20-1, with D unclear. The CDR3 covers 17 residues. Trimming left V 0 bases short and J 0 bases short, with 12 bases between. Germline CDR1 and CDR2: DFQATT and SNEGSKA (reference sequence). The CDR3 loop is CSARDVGSYSGANVLTF. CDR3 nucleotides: TGCAGTGCTAGAGATGTTGGCAGTTACTCTGGGGCCAACGTCCTGACTTTC.

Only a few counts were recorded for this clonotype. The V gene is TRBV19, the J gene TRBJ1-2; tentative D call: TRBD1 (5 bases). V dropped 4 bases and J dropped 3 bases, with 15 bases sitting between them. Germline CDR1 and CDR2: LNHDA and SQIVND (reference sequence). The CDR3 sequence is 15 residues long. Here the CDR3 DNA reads TGTGCCAGTAGTACCGGACACCTAAGCGACTATGGCTACACCTTC. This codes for CASSTGHLSDYGYTF.

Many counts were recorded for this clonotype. The CDR3 loop is CASSPGQGGPEAFF. CDR3 nucleotides: TGTGCCAGCAGTCCGGGACAGGGGGGCCCTGAAGCTTTCTTT. The genes are TRBV12-3 or TRBV12-4 and TRBJ1-1; 11 nucleotides agree with TRBD1. CDR3 length equals 14 residues. After removal of 5 bases from V and 6 bases from J, the junction contained 5 bases not matched to a gene.

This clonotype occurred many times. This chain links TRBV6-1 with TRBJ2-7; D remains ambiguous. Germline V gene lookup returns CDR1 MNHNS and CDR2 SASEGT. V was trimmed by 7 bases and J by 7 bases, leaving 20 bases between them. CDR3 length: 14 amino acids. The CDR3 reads CASNRVPSATEQYF. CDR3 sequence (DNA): TGTGCCAGCAACCGAGTCCCAAGTGCCACTGAGCAGTACTTC.

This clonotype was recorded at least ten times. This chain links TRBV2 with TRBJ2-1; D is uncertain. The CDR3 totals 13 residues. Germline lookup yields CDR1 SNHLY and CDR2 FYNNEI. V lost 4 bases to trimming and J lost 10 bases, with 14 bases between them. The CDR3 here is CASSGDPNLEQFF. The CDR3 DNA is TGTGCCAGCAGTGGGGATCCTAATCTGGAGCAGTTCTTC. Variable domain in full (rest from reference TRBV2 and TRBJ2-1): EPEVTQTPSHQVTQMGQEVILRCVPISNHLYFYWYRQILGQKVEFLVSFYNNEISEKSEIFDDQFSVERPDGSNFTLKIRSTKLEDSAMYFCASSGDPNLEQFFGPGTRLTVL.

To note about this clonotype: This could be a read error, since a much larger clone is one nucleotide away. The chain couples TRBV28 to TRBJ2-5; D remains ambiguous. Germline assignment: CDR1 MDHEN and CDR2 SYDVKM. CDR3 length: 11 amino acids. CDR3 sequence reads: CASSSEETRYF. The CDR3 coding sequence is TGTGCCAGCAGTTCCGAAGAGACCCGGTACTTC.

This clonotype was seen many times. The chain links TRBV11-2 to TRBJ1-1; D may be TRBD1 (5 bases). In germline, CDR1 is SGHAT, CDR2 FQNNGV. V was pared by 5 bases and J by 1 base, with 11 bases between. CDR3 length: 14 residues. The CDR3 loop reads CASSRRGGNTEAFF. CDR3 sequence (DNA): TGTGCCAGCAGCCGGAGGGGAGGGAACACTGAAGCTTTCTTT.

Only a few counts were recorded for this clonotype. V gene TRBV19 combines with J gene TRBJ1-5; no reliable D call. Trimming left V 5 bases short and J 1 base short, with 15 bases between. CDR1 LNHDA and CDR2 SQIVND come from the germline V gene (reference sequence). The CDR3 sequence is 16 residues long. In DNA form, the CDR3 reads TGTGCCAGTAGTCGCGACGAATTAAGCAGCAATCAGCCCCAGCATTTT. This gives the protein CASSRDELSSNQPQHF. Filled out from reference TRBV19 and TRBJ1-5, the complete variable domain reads DGGITQSPKYLFRKEGQNVTLSCEQNLNHDAMYWYRQDPGQGLRLIYYSQIVNDFQKGDIAEGYSVSREKKESFPLTVTSAQKNPTAFYLCASSRDELSSNQPQHFGDGTRLSIL.

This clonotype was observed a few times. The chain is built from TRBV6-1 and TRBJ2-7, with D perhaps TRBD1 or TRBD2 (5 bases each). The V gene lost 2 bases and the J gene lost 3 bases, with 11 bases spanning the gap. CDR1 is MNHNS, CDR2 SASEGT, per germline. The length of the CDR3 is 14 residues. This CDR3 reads CASSEQGPLYEQYF. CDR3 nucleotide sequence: TGTGCCAGCAGTGAACAGGGACCTCTCTACGAGCAGTACTTC.

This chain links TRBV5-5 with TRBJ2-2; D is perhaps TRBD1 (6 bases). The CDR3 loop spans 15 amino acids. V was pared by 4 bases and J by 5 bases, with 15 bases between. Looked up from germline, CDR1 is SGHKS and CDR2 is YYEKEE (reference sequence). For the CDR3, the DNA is TGTGCCAGCAGCCGACAGGTCGAGGCTACCGGGGAGCTGTTTTTT. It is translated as CASSRQVEATGELFF. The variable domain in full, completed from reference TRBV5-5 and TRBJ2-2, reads DAGVTQSPTHLIKTRGQQVTLRCSPISGHKSVSWYQQVLGQGPQFIFQYYEKEERGRGNFPDRFSARQFPNYSSELNVNALLLGDSALYLCASSRQVEATGELFFGEGSRLTVL.

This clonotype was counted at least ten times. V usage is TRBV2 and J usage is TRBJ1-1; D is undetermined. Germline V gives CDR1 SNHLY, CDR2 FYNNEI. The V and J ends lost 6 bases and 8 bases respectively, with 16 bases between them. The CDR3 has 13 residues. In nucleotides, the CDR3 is TGTGCCAGCAGGGCGGAACAGACTACCGAAGCTTTCTTT. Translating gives CASRAEQTTEAFF. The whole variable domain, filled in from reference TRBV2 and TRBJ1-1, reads EPEVTQTPSHQVTQMGQEVILRCVPISNHLYFYWYRQILGQKVEFLVSFYNNEISEKSEIFDDQFSVERPDGSNFTLKIRSTKLEDSAMYFCASRAEQTTEAFFGQGTRLTVV.

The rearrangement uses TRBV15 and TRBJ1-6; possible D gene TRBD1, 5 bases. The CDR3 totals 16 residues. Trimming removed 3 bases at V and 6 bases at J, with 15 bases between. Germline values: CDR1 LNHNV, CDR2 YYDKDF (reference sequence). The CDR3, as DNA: TGTGCCACCAGCAGCGCACCGGGACGGGTTAATTCACCCCTCCACTTT. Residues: CATSSAPGRVNSPLHF.

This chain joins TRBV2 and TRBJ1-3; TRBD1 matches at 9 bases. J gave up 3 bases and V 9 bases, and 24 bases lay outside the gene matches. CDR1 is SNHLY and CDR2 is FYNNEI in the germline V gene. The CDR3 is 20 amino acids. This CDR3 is CASQGNRGQLAFIFGNTIYF. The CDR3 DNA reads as TGTGCCAGTCAAGGAAACAGGGGGCAGCTTGCCTTCATATTTGGAAACACCATATATTTT.

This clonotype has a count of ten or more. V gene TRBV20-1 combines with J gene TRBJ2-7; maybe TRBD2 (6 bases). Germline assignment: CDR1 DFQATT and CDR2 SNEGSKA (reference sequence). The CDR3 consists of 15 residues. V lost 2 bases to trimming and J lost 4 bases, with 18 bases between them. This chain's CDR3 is CSARKPGLAQYEQYF. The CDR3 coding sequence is TGCAGTGCTAGAAAACCGGGACTCGCACAATACGAGCAGTACTTC.

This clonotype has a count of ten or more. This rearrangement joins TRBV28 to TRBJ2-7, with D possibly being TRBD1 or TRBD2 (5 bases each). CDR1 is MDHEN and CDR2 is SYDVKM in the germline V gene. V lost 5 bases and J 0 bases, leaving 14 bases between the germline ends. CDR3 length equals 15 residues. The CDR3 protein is CASSQRGRSSYEQYF. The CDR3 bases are TGTGCCAGCAGTCAGAGGGGCCGAAGCTCCTACGAGCAGTACTTC. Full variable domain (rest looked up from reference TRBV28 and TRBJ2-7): DVKVTQSSRYLVKRTGEKVFLECVQDMDHENMFWYRQDPGLGLRLIYFSYDVKMKEKGDIPEGYSVSREKKERFSLILESASTNQTSMYLCASSQRGRSSYEQYFGPGTRLTVT.

The CDR3 bases are TGTGCCAGTAGTAAGACTAGCGGGAGGGCATCAGATACGCAGTATTTT. This gives the protein CASSKTSGRASDTQYF. The chain carries TRBV19 and TRBJ2-3; TRBD2 matches 14 bases. The junction had 4 bases not matched to a gene; V was cut back by 4 bases and J by 4 bases. The CDR3 length is 16 residues. Germline V gives CDR1 LNHDA, CDR2 SQIVND (reference sequence). Based on the CDR3 plus reference TRBV19 and TRBJ2-3, the full variable domain is DGGITQSPKYLFRKEGQNVTLSCEQNLNHDAMYWYRQDPGQGLRLIYYSQIVNDFQKGDIAEGYSVSREKKESFPLTVTSAQKNPTAFYLCASSKTSGRASDTQYFGPGTRLTVL.

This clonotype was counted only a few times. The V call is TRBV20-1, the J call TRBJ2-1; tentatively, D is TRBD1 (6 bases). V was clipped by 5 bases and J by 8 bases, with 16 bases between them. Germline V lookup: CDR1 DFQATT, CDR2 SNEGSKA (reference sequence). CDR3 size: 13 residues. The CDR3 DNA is TGCAGTGCTTTCCCCACAGGGATCGATGAGCAGTTCTTC. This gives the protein CSAFPTGIDEQFF.

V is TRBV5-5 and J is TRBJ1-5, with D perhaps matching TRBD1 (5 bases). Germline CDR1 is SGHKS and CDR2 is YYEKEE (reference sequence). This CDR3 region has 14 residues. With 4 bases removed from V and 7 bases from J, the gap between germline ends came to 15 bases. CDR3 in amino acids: CASSTGGVGQPQHF. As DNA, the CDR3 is TGTGCCAGCAGCACGGGGGGGGTAGGGCAGCCCCAGCATTTT.

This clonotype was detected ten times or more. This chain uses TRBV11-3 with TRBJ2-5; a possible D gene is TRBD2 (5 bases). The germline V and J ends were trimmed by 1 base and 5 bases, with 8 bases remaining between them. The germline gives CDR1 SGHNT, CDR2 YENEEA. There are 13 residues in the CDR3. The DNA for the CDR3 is TGTGCCAGCAGCTTAGTAAGGAGGGAGACCCAGTACTTC. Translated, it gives CASSLVRRETQYF.